Below, 27 T cell receptor beta chains from the same sample are listed, as sequenced in a study of T cell repertoires in cytomegalovirus infection. TCRdb processed the reads anew with MiXCR; each CDR3 protein has one entry. The sample has approximately 550,000 distinct CDR3 sequences; more than 15% are singletons. The sample taken for sequencing was CD8+ T cells from PBMCs. Source of these receptors: a human donor in good health (CMV status not recorded). Some clones in this sample may be carry-over from other donors' samples.

This clonotype was counted ten times or more. The rearrangement links TRBV6-2 or TRBV6-3 to TRBJ1-1; D is unclear. Germline V gives CDR1 MNHEY, CDR2 SVGEGT. With 2 bases removed from V and 5 bases from J, the gap between germline ends came to 9 bases. CDR3 size: 13 residues. The CDR3 here is CASSYGSVTEAFF. As DNA, the CDR3 is TGTGCCAGCAGTTACGGGTCGGTGACTGAAGCTTTCTTT.

The chain joins TRBV7-9 to TRBJ1-2; D is uncertain. The germline V gene has CDR1 SEHNR and CDR2 FQNEAQ (reference sequence). The ends were cut back, 5 bases at V and 3 bases at J, with 16 bases in the middle. This CDR3 has 15 amino acids. DNA of the CDR3: TGTGCCAGCAGCCCTCCGGGATCCTCTTACTATGGCTACACCTTC. Protein product: CASSPPGSSYYGYTF.

The DNA of the CDR3 is TGCAGTGCTAGAGCGTCCTACGAGCAGTACTTC. Translated: CSARASYEQYF. V gene TRBV20-1 combines with J gene TRBJ2-7; D remains unclear. The V gene's germline CDR1 is DFQATT and CDR2 SNEGSKA (reference sequence). The V and J ends lost 1 base and 1 base respectively, with 2 bases between them. The CDR3 consists of 11 residues.

This clonotype was found a few times. The rearrangement uses TRBV29-1 and TRBJ1-2; D is unresolved. Germline V gene sequence: CDR1 SQVTM, CDR2 ANQGSEA. The CDR3 sequence is 13 residues long. The V gene lost 2 bases and the J gene lost 4 bases, with 11 bases spanning the gap. The CDR3: CSVEFPSGYGYTF. In DNA, the CDR3 is TGCAGCGTTGAATTCCCCTCCGGCTATGGCTACACCTTC.

The chain joins TRBV20-1 to TRBJ2-7, with 11 bases fitting TRBD2. The CDR3 has 14 residues. Trimming took 3 bases from V and 8 from J; bases not matched to a gene: 9. Germline CDR1 and CDR2: DFQATT and SNEGSKA (reference sequence). The CDR3 DNA reads TGCAGTGCTAGGGAGGGGACTAGCGGAGGACAGCAGTACTTC. Translating it yields CSAREGTSGGQQYF.

The chain links TRBV23-1 to TRBJ2-7, with a weak D call TRBD1 (6 bases). TRBV23-1 is an ORF, with its function uncertain. CDR3 length equals 13 residues. Deletions cut 4 bases from V and 6 bases from J, with 13 bases between. CDR3 in amino acids: CASSPGELGEQYF. DNA for the CDR3: TGCGCCAGCAGTCCAGGGGAGTTGGGCGAGCAGTACTTC.

This clonotype was found many times. The chain combines TRBV28 with TRBJ2-1; D is uncertain. Germline V gene data show CDR1 as MDHEN and CDR2 as SYDVKM. The CDR3 covers 11 residues. V lost 7 bases and J lost 6, with 7 bases in between. The CDR3 protein is CASNRVNEQFF. The CDR3 nucleotides are TGTGCCAGCAATCGGGTCAATGAGCAGTTCTTC.

The chain is built from TRBV28 and TRBJ1-5; D is undetermined. Germline-derived CDR1 and CDR2 are MDHEN and SYDVKM. The CDR3 is 11 amino acids. V gave up 8 bases and J gave up 7 bases, with 9 bases separating them. CDR3 amino acids: CASSSEQPQHF. The DNA of the CDR3 is TGTGCCAGCTCCTCAGAACAGCCCCAGCATTTT.

In this sample, this clonotype turned up many times. The V and J genes are TRBV7-3 and TRBJ2-2; 11 bases line up with TRBD2. This CDR3 has 16 residues. After removal of 1 base from V and 4 bases from J, the junction contained 2 bases not matched to a gene. Germline CDR1 SGHTA, CDR2 FQGTGA. CDR3: CASSLRLAGGTGELFF. The CDR3 DNA reads TGTGCCAGCAGCTTAAGGCTAGCGGGAGGCACCGGGGAGCTGTTTTTT.

The chain has TRBV29-1 and TRBJ2-2; D is perhaps TRBD1 (6 bases). This CDR3 is built from 15 residues. Germline V gives CDR1 SQVTM, CDR2 ANQGSEA. V was clipped by 6 bases and J by 5 bases, with 19 bases between them. The CDR3 coding sequence is TGCAGCGTCCGGGGTATTACAGGGTGGACCGGGGAGCTGTTTTTT. It encodes CSVRGITGWTGELFF.

This clonotype was observed many times. The V gene is TRBV7-3, the J gene TRBJ2-3; D remains ambiguous. CDR3 length: 14 amino acids. Trimming removed 2 bases from V and 2 bases from J, with 8 bases in between. Looked up from germline, CDR1 is SGHTA and CDR2 is FQGTGA. The CDR3 here is CASSLGLSTDTQYF. CDR3 in DNA: TGTGCCAGCAGCTTAGGCCTTTCCACAGATACGCAGTATTTT.

The table lists this clonotype with many counts. This rearrangement joins TRBV6-5 to TRBJ2-2; TRBD1 aligns across 7 bases. Germline CDR1 and CDR2: MNHEY and SVGAGI. V dropped 0 bases and J dropped 4; count of bases not matched to a gene: 5. This CDR3 has 16 residues. The CDR3 nucleotides read TGTGCCAGCAGTTACTCACGGGACAGCTCCACCGGGGAGCTGTTTTTT. Amino acids: CASSYSRDSSTGELFF.

The gene calls are TRBV24-1 and TRBJ2-1; D might be TRBD2 (6 bases). V gave up 3 bases and J gave up 8 bases, with 10 bases separating them. CDR1 KGHDR and CDR2 SFDVKD come from the germline V gene. The CDR3 sequence is 13 residues long. CDR3 in DNA: TGTGCCACCAGTGATGGCCGGGACTATGAGCAGTTCTTC. Protein product: CATSDGRDYEQFF.

This clonotype occurred many times. The chain combines TRBV7-2 with TRBJ2-1; the match to TRBD2 covers 10 bases. Germline V lookup: CDR1 SGHTA, CDR2 FQGNSA. The CDR3 runs to 15 residues. Germline trimming cut 2 bases from V and 3 bases from J; bases unmatched to any gene: 1. CDR3 residues: CASSLQRGGYNEQFF. CDR3 nucleotides: TGTGCCAGCAGCTTACAGCGGGGGGGCTACAATGAGCAGTTCTTC. Based on the CDR3 plus reference TRBV7-2 and TRBJ2-1, the full variable domain is GAGVSQSPSNKVTEKGKDVELRCDPISGHTALYWYRQSLGQGLEFLIYFQGNSAPDKSGLPSDRFSAERTGGSVSTLTIQRTQQEDSAVYLCASSLQRGGYNEQFFGPGTRLTVL.

This clonotype appeared a few times. The chain carries TRBV5-4 and TRBJ1-1, with a tentative D call TRBD1 (5 bases). Germline CDR1 SGHNT, CDR2 YYREEE (reference sequence). This CDR3 spans 15 amino acids. V was trimmed by 4 bases and J by 4 bases, leaving 17 bases between them. Here the CDR3 reads CASSPLGWGVTEAFF. CDR3 coding DNA: TGTGCCAGCAGCCCATTGGGTTGGGGGGTCACTGAAGCTTTCTTT.

This clonotype was seen more than once but under ten times. CDR3 DNA: TGTGCCAGTAGTATCGCCCTCAGGGGGGCGGGCTACGAGCAGTACTTC. This sequence encodes CASSIALRGAGYEQYF. The V gene is TRBV19, the J gene TRBJ2-7; D may be TRBD1 (7 bases). V lost 3 bases and J 3 bases, leaving 18 bases between the germline ends. The CDR3 is made up of 16 amino acids. Germline lookup yields CDR1 LNHDA and CDR2 SQIVND (reference sequence).

In its sample, this clonotype was seen many times. The chain couples TRBV6-5 to TRBJ2-7; 15 bases align to TRBD2. This CDR3 has 19 amino acids. In germline, CDR1 is MNHEY, CDR2 SVGAGI. Germline trimming cut 0 bases from V and 4 bases from J; bases unmatched to any gene: 10. In DNA form, the CDR3 reads TGTGCCAGCAGTTACTCGGATCTCCGGACTAGCGGGAGGGCGTACGAGCAGTACTTC. Its translation: CASSYSDLRTSGRAYEQYF.

This clonotype appeared many times. The chain uses TRBV10-3 and TRBJ2-6; the D gene is possibly TRBD2 (5 bases). V was trimmed by 10 bases and J by 1 base, leaving 14 bases between them. Germline CDR1 reads ENHRY; CDR2 reads SYGVKD. This CDR3 has 15 amino acids. CDR3 nucleotide sequence: TGTGCCACCCGGGATACGGGATCTGGGGCCAACGTCCTGACTTTC. Its protein is CATRDTGSGANVLTF.

The chain employs TRBV6-4 and TRBJ2-2; D is unclear. Trimming left V 2 bases short and J 3 bases short, with 7 bases between. This CDR3 has 14 amino acids. The V gene's germline CDR1 is MRHNA and CDR2 SNTAGT. CDR3: CASSDSADTGELFF. As DNA, the CDR3 is TGTGCCAGCAGTGACAGTGCGGACACCGGGGAGCTGTTTTTT.

In its sample, this clonotype was seen a few times. This sequence joins TRBV27 and TRBJ1-4; 7 nucleotides line up with TRBD1. Germline V lookup: CDR1 MNHEY, CDR2 SMNVEV (reference sequence). Trimming cost V 6 bases and J 2 bases; bases outside gene matches: 15. This CDR3 is built from 18 residues. CDR3 amino acids: CASSSDRMVQGTNEKLFF. In DNA, the CDR3 is TGTGCCAGCAGCTCGGACAGGATGGTTCAGGGGACTAATGAAAAACTGTTTTTT.

The chain is built from TRBV24-1 and TRBJ2-2; D is ambiguous. Trimming pared 4 bases from V and 3 bases from J, leaving 8 bases between. The germline V gene has CDR1 KGHDR and CDR2 SFDVKD. The CDR3 length is 14 residues. This CDR3 is CATSDPTYTGELFF. CDR3 coding DNA: TGTGCCACCAGTGACCCTACCTACACCGGGGAGCTGTTTTTT.

The V gene is TRBV25-1, the J gene TRBJ2-4; no firm D call. CDR3 size: 15 residues. Trimming pared 2 bases from V and 0 bases from J, leaving 8 bases between. Per the germline V gene, CDR1 is MGHDK and CDR2 is SYGVNS. CDR3: CASSEGRLAKNIQYF. The CDR3 bases are TGTGCCAGCAGTGAAGGCAGATTAGCCAAAAACATTCAGTACTTC.

The gene calls are TRBV12-3 or TRBV12-4 and TRBJ2-1, with TRBD2 matching 12 bases. This CDR3 has 18 residues. Trimming removed 1 base from V and 0 bases from J; junction bases left unmatched: 4. The CDR3 region is CASSLELAGGSSYNEQFF. The CDR3 nucleotides are TGTGCCAGCAGTTTAGAACTAGCGGGAGGCAGCTCCTACAATGAGCAGTTCTTC.

Only a few counts were recorded for this clonotype. The chain uses TRBV24-1 and TRBJ2-1; no clear D. Trimming removed 4 bases from V and 6 bases from J, with 9 bases in between. The CDR3 has 13 amino acids. Germline V lookup: CDR1 KGHDR, CDR2 SFDVKD. CDR3 coding DNA: TGTGCCACCAGTGAAAGGAGATTCAATGAGCAGTTCTTC. Its protein product is CATSERRFNEQFF.

This clonotype was observed at least ten times. The rearrangement uses TRBV27 and TRBJ1-1; D may be TRBD1 (5 bases). This CDR3 has 14 residues. V lost 6 bases, J lost 3 bases, and 14 bases lay in between. Germline-derived CDR1 and CDR2 are MNHEY and SMNVEV (reference sequence). CDR3 sequence (DNA): TGTGCCAGCAGCTCAAATTTGGGGGACACTGAAGCTTTCTTT. Translating it yields CASSSNLGDTEAFF.

In its sample, this clonotype was seen a few times. J is TRBJ1-5 and V is TRBV7-9; D is undetermined. Germline V gives CDR1 SEHNR, CDR2 FQNEAQ (reference sequence). The CDR3 length is 12 residues. V gave up 4 bases and J gave up 5 bases, with 6 bases separating them. CDR3 bases: TGTGCCAGCAGCTGGCGGGATCAGCCCCAGCATTTT. Its protein product is CASSWRDQPQHF.

This chain links TRBV11-2 with TRBJ2-7; 8 bases line up with TRBD2. The J segment lost 5 bases and the V segment lost 3 bases, leaving 9 bases of the junction unmatched. Germline V gene lookup returns CDR1 SGHAT and CDR2 FQNNGV. The CDR3 sequence is 15 residues long. CDR3 coding DNA: TGTGCCAGCAGCTTGTGGCGGGAGGAGGAAAACGAGCAGTACTTC. Translating it yields CASSLWREEENEQYF.